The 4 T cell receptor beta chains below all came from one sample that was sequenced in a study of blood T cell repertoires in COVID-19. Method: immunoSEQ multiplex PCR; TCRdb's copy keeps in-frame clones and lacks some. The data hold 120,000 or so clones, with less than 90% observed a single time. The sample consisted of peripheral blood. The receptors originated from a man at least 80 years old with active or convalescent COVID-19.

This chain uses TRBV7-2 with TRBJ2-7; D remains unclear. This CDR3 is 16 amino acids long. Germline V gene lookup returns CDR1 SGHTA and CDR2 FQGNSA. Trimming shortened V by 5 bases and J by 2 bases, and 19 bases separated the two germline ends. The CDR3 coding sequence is TGTGCCAGCAGCCCTTTGATTGGCGCAGGCACCTACGAGCAGTACTTC. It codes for CASSPLIGAGTYEQYF.

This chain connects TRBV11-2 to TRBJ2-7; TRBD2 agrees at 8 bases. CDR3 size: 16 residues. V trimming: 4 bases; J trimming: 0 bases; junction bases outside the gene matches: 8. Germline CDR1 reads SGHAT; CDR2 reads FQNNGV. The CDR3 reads CASSSGGGRSSYEQYF. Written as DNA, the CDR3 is TGTGCCAGCAGCTCCGGGGGGGGACGGAGCTCCTACGAGCAGTACTTC.

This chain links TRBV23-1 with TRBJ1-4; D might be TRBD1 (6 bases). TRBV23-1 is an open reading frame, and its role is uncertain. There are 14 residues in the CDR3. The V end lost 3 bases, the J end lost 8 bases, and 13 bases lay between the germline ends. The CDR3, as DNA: TGCGCCAGCAGTCATGGGGGGGCAAAGGAAAAACTGTTTTTT. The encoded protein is CASSHGGAKEKLFF.

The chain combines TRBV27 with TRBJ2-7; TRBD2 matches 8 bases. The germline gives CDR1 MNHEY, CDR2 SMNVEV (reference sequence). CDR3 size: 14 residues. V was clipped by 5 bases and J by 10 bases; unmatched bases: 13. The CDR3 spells CASSRPGLDTIQYF. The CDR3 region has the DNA TGTGCCAGCAGTCGACCGGGACTAGATACGATCCAGTACTTC.